This TCR beta chain was obtained from a study of T cell repertoires in cytomegalovirus infection. Germline trimming cut 2 bases from V and 3 bases from J; bases unmatched to any gene: 1. The CDR3 length is 14 residues. CDR1 is SGHTA, CDR2 FQGNSA, per germline. TCRdb ran MiXCR on the reads and lists one entry per CDR3 protein. The sample records around 340,000 distinct CDR3 sequences, under 35% being singletons. This clonotype was counted ten times or more. Its antigen remains unknown. This sequence originates from a human donor in good health (CMV status not recorded). Some clones in this sample may be carry-over from other donors' samples. The sequencing here drew on cultured PBMCs, taken from culture after CMV antigen stimulation. The V gene is TRBV7-2, the J gene TRBJ2-3, with 8 bases lining up with TRBD2. CDR3 DNA sequence: TGTGCCAGCAGCTTAAGCGGGAGAACAGATACGCAGTATTTT. Residues: CASSLSGRTDTQYF.